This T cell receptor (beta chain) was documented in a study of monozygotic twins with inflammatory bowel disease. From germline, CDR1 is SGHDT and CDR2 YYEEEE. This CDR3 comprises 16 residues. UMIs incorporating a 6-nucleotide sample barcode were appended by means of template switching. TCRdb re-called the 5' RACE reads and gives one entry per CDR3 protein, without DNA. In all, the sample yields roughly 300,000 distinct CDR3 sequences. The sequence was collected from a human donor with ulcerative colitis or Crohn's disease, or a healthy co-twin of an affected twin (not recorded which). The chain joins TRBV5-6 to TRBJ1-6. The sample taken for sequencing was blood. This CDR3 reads CASSSKGDSYNSPLHF.